The source of this T cell receptor beta chain is a study of blood T cell repertoires in COVID-19. This CDR3 has 14 amino acids. Only in-frame clones appear in the TCRdb table, and some are missing; sequencing was by immunoSEQ multiplex PCR. The sample carries approximately 54,000 clones, approximately 91% recorded once. This receptor was obtained from a man in his fifties or sixties with acute or convalescent COVID-19. Sequenced material: peripheral blood. The chain is built from TRBV21-1 and TRBJ2-1; the table's D call TRBD2 went unverified against the DNA. TRBV21-1 is deemed a pseudogene. Written as DNA, the CDR3 is TGTGCCAGCAGCAAAGATCGGAGGAGCACCGAGCAGTTCTTC. This encodes CASSKDRRSTEQFF.